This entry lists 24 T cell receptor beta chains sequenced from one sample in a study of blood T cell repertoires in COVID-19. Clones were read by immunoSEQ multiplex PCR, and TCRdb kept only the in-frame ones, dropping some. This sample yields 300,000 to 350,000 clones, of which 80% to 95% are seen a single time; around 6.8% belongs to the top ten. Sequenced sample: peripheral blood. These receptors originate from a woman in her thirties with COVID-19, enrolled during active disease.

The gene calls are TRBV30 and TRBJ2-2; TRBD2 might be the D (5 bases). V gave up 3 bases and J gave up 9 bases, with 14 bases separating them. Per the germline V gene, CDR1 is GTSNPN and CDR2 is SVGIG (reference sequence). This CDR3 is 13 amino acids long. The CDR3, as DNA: TGTGCCTGGAGCGGCCGGCCGGGGAGGGAGCTGTTTTTT. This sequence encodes CAWSGRPGRELFF.

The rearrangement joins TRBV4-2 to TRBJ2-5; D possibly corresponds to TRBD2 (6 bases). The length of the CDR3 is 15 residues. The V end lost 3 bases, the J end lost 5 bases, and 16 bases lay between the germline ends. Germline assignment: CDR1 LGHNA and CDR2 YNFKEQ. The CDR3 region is CASSQGTLATETQYF. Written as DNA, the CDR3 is TGTGCCAGCAGCCAGGGGACGCTAGCGACGGAGACCCAGTACTTC.

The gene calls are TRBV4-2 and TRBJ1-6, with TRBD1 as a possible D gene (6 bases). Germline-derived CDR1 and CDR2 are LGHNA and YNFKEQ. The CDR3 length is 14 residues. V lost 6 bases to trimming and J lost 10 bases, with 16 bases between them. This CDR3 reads CASRGAVFGSPLHF. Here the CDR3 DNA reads TGTGCCAGCAGGGGGGCGGTATTTGGATCACCCCTCCACTTT.

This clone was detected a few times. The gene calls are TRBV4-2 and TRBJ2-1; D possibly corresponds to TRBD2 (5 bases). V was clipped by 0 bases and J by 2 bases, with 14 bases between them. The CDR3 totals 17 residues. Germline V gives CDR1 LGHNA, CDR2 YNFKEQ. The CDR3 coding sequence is TGTGCCAGCAGCCAAGATTTAGAGACTACCGCCTACAATGAGCAGTTCTTC. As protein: CASSQDLETTAYNEQFF.

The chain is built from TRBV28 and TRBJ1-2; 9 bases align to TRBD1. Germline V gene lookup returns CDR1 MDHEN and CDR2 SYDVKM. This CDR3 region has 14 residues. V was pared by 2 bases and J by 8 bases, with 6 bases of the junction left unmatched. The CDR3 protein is CASSLAGTGSGYTF. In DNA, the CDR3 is TGTGCCAGCAGTTTAGCCGGGACAGGGAGCGGCTACACCTTC.

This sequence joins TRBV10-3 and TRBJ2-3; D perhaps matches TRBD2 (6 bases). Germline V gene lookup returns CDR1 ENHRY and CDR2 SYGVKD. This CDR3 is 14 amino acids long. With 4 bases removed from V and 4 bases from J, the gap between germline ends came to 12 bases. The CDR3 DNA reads TGTGCCATCAGTGCACACGGGGAGGCAGATACGCAGTATTTT. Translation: CAISAHGEADTQYF.

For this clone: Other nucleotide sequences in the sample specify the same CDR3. The CDR3 region has the DNA TGTGCCAGCAGCTTGGGGGGGCTTGAAGCTTTCTTT. As protein: CASSLGGLEAFF. The rearrangement joins TRBV5-6 to TRBJ1-1; a weak D match, TRBD1 (6 bases). The germline CDR1 and CDR2 sequences are SGHDT and YYEEEE. Trimming removed 0 bases at V and 7 bases at J, with 7 bases between. The CDR3 totals 12 residues.

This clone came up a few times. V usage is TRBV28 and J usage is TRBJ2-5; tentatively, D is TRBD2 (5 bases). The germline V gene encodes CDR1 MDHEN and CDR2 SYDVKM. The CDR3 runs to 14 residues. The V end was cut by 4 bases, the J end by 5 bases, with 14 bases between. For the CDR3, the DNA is TGTGCCAGCAGTTCCCACCCGGAGGAGGAGACCCAGTACTTC. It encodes CASSSHPEEETQYF.

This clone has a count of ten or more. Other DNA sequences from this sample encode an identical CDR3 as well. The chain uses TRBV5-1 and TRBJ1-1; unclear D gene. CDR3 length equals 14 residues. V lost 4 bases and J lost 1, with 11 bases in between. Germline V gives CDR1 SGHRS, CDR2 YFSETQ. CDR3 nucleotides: TGCGCCAGCAGCCCCGGACTGTCGAACACTGAAGCTTTCTTT. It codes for CASSPGLSNTEAFF.

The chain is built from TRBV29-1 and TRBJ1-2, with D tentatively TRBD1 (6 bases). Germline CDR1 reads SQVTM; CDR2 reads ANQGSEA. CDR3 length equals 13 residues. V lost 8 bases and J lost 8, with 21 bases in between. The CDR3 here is CSFLGDTLGGYTF. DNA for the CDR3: TGCAGCTTCCTAGGGGACACCCTCGGGGGCTACACCTTC. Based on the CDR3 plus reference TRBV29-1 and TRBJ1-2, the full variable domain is SAVISQKPSRDICQRGTSLTIQCQVDSQVTMMFWYRQQPGQSLTLIATANQGSEATYESGFVIDKFPISRPNLTFSTLTVSNMSPEDSSIYLCSFLGDTLGGYTFGSGTRLTVV.

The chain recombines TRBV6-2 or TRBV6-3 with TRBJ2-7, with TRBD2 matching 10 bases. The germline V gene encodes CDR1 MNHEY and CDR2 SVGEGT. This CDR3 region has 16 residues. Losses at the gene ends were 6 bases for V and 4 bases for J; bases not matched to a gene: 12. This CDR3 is CASSREASGRWYEQYF. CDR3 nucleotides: TGTGCCAGCAGCCGAGAAGCTAGCGGGAGATGGTACGAGCAGTACTTC.

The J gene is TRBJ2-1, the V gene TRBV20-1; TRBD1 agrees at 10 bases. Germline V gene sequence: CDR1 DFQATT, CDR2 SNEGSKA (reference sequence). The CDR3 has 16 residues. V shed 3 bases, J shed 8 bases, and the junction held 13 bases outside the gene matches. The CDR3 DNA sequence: TGCAGTGCTAGTGGGCGACAGGGGGCAAACTTCGATGAGCAGTTCTTC. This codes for CSASGRQGANFDEQFF.

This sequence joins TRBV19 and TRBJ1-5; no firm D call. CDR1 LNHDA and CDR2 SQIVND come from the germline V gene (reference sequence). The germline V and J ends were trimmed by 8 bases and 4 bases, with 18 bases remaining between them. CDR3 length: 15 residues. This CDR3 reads CASVGEVGRNQPQHF. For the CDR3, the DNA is TGTGCCAGTGTGGGAGAGGTCGGAAGGAATCAGCCCCAGCATTTT. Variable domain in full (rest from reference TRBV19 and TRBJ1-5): DGGITQSPKYLFRKEGQNVTLSCEQNLNHDAMYWYRQDPGQGLRLIYYSQIVNDFQKGDIAEGYSVSREKKESFPLTVTSAQKNPTAFYLCASVGEVGRNQPQHFGDGTRLSIL.

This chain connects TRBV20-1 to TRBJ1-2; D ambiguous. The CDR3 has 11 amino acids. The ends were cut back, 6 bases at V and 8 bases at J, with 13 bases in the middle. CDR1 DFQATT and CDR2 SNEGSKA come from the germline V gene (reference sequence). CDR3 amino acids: CSATSLEGYTF. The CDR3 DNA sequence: TGCAGTGCAACATCGCTGGAGGGCTACACCTTC.

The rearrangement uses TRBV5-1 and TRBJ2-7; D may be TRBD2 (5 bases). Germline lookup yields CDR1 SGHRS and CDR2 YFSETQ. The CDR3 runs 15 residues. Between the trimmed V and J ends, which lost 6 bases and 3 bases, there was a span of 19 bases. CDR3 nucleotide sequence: TGCGCCAGCACCCCAATGCGGGCCCTGAACTACGAGCAGTACTTC. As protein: CASTPMRALNYEQYF.

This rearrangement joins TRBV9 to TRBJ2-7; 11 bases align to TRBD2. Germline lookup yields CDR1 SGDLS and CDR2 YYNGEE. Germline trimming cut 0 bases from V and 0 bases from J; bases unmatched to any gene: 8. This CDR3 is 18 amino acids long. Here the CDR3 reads CASSVGLAGGSSSYEQYF. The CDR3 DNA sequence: TGTGCCAGCAGCGTAGGGCTAGCGGGAGGCAGTAGCTCCTACGAGCAGTACTTC.

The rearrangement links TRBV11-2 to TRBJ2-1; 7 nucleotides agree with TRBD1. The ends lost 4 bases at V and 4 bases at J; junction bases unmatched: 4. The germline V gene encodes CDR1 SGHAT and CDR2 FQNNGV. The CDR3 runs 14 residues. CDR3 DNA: TGTGCCAGCAGCTCCCGGACAGGTTACAATGAGCAGTTCTTC. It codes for CASSSRTGYNEQFF.

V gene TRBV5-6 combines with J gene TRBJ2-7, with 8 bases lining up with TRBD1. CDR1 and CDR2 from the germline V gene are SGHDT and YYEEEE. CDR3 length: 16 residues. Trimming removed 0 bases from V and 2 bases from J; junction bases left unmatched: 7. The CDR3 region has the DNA TGTGCCAGCAGCTTGGCCCAGGGGGCGAGGACCTACGAGCAGTACTTC. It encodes CASSLAQGARTYEQYF.

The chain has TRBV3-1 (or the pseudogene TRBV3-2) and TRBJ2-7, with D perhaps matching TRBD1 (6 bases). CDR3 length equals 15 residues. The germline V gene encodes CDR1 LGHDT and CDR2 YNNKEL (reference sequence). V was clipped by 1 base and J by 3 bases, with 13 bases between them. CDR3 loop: CASSQVLGAGYEQYF. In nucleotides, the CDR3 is TGTGCCAGCAGCCAAGTTCTGGGGGCCGGCTACGAGCAGTACTTC.

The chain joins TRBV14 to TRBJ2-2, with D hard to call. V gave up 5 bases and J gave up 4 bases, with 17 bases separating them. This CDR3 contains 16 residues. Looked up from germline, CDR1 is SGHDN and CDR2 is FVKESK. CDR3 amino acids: CASSETGPESTGELFF. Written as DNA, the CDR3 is TGTGCCAGCAGCGAAACTGGGCCGGAAAGCACCGGGGAGCTGTTTTTT.

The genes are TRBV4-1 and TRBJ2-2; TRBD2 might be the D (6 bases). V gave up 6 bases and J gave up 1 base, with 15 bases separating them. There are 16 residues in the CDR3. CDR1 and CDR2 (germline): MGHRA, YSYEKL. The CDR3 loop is CASRPRPAGNTGELFF. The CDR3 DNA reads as TGCGCCAGCAGGCCAAGACCAGCGGGGAACACCGGGGAGCTGTTTTTT.

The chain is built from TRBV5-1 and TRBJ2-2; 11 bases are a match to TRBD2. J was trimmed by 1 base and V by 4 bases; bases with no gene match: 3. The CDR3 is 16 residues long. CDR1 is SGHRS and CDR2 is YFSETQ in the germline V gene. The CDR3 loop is CASSLTSGRNTGELFF. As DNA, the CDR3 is TGCGCCAGCAGCCTAACTAGCGGGAGGAACACCGGGGAGCTGTTTTTT.

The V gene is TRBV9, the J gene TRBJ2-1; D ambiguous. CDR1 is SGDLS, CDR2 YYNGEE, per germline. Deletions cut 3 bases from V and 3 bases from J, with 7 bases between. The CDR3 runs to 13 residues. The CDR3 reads CASSGGSYNEQFF. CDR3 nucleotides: TGTGCCAGCAGCGGCGGAAGCTACAATGAGCAGTTCTTC.

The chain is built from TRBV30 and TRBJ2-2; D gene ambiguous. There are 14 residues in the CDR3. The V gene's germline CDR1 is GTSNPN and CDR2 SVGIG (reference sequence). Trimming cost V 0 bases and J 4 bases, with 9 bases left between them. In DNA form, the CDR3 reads TGTGCCTGGAGTGTCGTAGACATCACCGGGGAGCTGTTTTTT. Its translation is CAWSVVDITGELFF. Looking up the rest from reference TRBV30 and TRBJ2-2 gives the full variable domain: SQTIHQWPATLVQPVGSPLSLECTVEGTSNPNLYWYRQAAGRGLQLLFYSVGIGQISSEVPQNLSASRPQDRQFILSSKKLLLSDSGFYLCAWSVVDITGELFFGEGSRLTVL.